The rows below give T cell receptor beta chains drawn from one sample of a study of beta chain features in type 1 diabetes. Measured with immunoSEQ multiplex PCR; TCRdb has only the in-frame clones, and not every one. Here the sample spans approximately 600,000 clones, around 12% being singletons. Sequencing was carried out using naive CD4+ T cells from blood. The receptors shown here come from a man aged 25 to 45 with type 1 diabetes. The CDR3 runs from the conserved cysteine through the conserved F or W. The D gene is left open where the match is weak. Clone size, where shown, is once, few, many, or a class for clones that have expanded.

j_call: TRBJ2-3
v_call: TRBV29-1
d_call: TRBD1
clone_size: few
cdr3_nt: TGCAGCGTTGACATAGGGGGCCGCACAGATACGCAGTATTTT
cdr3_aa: CSVDIGGRTDTQYF

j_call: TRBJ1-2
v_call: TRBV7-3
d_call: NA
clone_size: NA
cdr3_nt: TGTGCCAGCAGCCCCGGGACGGGTTATGGCTACACCTTC
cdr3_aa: CASSPGTGYGYTF

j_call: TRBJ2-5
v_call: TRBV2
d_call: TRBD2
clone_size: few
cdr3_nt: TGTGCCAGCAGTGGACCTAGCGGGGGGGCACAAGAGACCCAGTACTTC
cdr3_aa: CASSGPSGGAQETQYF

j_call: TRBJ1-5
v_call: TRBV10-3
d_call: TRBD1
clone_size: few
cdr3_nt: TGTGCCATCAGTGCCCAGGGGGCCGACAATCAGCCCCAGCATTTT
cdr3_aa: CAISAQGADNQPQHF

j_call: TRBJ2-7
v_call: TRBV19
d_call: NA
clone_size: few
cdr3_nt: TGTGCCAGTAGTCCCGAAGGGACGGAGAACTACGAGCAGTACTTC
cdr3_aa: CASSPEGTENYEQYF

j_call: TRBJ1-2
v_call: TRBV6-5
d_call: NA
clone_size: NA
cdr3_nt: TGTGCCAGCAGTTACTCAAGTAGTGGCTACACCTTC
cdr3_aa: CASSYSSSGYTF

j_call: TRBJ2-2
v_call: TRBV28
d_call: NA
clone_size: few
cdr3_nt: TGTGCCAGCAGTTACCCCCGGGACACCGGGGAGCTGTTTTTT
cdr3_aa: CASSYPRDTGELFF

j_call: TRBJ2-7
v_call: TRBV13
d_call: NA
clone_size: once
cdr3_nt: TGTGCCAGCAGTCCCCAGTTTAGTGAGCAGTACTTC
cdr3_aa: CASSPQFSEQYF

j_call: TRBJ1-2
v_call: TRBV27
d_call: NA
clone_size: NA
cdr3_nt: TGTGCCAGCAGTTCAAGATTGACGGGGGACCGATGGTATGGCTACACCTTC
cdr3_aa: CASSSRLTGDRWYGYTF

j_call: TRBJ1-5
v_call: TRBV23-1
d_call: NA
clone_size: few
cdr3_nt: TGCGCCAGCAGTTCCCCGGATCTCCACGGCGGAATGCGCAATCAGCCCCAGCATTTT
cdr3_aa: CASSSPDLHGGMRNQPQHF

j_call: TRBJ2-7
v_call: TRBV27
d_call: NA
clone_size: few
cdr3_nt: TGTGCCAGCAGTTTATCTCTTCCTGGGCAAAGCGAGCAGTACTTC
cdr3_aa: CASSLSLPGQSEQYF

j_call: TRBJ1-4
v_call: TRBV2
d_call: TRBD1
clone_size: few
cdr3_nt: TGTGCCAGCAGGAGGACAGGGGTTTTAAGTGCAACTAATGAAAAACTGTTTTTT
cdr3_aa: CASRRTGVLSATNEKLFF

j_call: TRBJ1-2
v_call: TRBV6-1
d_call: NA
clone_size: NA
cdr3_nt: TGTGCCAGCAGTGAAGCGCAAACCCCCGGCTATGGCTACACCTTC
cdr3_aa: CASSEAQTPGYGYTF

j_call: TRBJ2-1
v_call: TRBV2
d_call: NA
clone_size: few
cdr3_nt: TGTGCCAGCAGTGAAACCTACTTGGACAGCGTGAAGCAGTTCTTC
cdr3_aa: CASSETYLDSVKQFF

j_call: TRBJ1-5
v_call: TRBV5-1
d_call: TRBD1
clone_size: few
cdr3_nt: TGCGCCAGCAGCCCCGGACAGGGCCACAATCAGCCCCAGCATTTT
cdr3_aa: CASSPGQGHNQPQHF

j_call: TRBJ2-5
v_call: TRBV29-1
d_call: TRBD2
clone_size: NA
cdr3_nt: TGCAGCGTTGGCGGGACTAGCGGTTCAGAACAAGAGACCCAGTACTTC
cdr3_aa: CSVGGTSGSEQETQYF

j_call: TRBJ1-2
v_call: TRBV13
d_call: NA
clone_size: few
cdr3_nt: TGTGCCAGCAGCACCCGCATATCGGTATTCTATGGCTACACCTTC
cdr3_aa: CASSTRISVFYGYTF

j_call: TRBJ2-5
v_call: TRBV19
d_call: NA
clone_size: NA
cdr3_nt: TGTGCCAGTAGTATTAGGCAGGGAGGCCAAGAGACCCAGTACTTC
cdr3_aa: CASSIRQGGQETQYF

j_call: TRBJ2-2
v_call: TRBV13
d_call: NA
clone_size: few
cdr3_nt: TGTGCCAGCAGCTTATACGGGACTACCGGGGAGCTGTTTTTT
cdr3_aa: CASSLYGTTGELFF

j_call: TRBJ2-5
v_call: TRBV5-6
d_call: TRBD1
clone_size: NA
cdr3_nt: TGTGCCAGCAGCTACAGGGGGACAGGCCAAGAGACCCAGTACTTC
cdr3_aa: CASSYRGTGQETQYF

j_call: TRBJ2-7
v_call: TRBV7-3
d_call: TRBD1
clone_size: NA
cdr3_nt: TGTGCCAGCAGCATCGGGACAGGCTACGAGCAGTACTTC
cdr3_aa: CASSIGTGYEQYF

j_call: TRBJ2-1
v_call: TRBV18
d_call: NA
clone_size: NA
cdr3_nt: TGTGCCAGCTTCCCGAGGCTAGAGGTCTATGGCAATGAGCAGTTCTTC
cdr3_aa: CASFPRLEVYGNEQFF

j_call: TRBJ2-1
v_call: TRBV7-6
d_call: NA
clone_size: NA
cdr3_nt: TGTGCCAGCAGCCCCTTATGGCATGAGCAGTTCTTC
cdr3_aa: CASSPLWHEQFF

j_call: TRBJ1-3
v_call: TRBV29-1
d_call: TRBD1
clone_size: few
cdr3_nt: TGCAGCGGGATGGGACAGCCGGCAGACACCATATATTTT
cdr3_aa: CSGMGQPADTIYF

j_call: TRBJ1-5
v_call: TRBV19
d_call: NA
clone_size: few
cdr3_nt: TGTGCCAGTAGTACATCGGGCTCGCCCGTCGATCAGCCCCAGCATTTT
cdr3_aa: CASSTSGSPVDQPQHF

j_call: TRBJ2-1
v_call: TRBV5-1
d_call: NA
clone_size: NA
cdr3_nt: TGCGCCAGCAGAACAACAGGGTTTACGGGCAATGAGCAGTTCTTC
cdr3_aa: CASRTTGFTGNEQFF

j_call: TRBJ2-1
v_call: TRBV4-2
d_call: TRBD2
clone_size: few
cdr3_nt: TGTGCCAGCAGCCAAGATACAGCGGGGGAGTACAATGAGCAGTTCTTC
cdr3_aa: CASSQDTAGEYNEQFF

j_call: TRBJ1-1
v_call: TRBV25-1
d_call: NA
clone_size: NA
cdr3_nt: TGTGCCAGCAGTCCACCGGTAGGGCAGAACACTGAAGCTTTCTTT
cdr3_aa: CASSPPVGQNTEAFF

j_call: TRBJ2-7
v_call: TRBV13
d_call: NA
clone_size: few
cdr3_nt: TGTGCCAGCAGCTTAGAGGGTAGCGGCGCCTACGAGCAGTACTTC
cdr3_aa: CASSLEGSGAYEQYF

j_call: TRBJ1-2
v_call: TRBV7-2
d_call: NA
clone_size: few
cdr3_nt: TGTGCCAGCAGCCCGCGGACGGGCAGCGATGGCTACACCTTC
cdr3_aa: CASSPRTGSDGYTF

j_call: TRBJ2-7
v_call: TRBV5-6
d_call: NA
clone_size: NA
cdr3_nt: TGTGCCAGCAGCTTGATTCCCAGGGGGGACTACGAGCAGTACTTC
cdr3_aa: CASSLIPRGDYEQYF

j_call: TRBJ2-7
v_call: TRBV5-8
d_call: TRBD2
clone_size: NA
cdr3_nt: TGTGCCAGCAGCTTGGGTCTAGCGGGGGGAGACGAGCAGTACTTC
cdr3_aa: CASSLGLAGGDEQYF

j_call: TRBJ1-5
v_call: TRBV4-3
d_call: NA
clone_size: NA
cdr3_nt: TGCGCCAGCAGCCAAGAATCCCAGGGATATCAGCCCCAGCATTTT
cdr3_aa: CASSQESQGYQPQHF

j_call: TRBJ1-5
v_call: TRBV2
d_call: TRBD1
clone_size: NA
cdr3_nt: TGTGCCAGCAGTGATACCGACAGGGTCCAGCCCCAGCATTTT
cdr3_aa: CASSDTDRVQPQHF

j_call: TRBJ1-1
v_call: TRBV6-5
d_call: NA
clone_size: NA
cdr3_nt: TGTGCCAGCAGTTCCCTTACAGTACCTGCGACTTTCTTT
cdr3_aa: CASSSLTVPATFF

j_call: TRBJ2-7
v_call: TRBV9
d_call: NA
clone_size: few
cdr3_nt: TGTGCCAGCAGCCCCTCACCGGACGGCAACGAGCAGTACTTC
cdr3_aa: CASSPSPDGNEQYF

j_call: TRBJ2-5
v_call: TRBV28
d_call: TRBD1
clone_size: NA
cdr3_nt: TGTGCCAGCAGTCCCTGGACAGGGATGTCCCAAGAGACCCAGTACTTC
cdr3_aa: CASSPWTGMSQETQYF

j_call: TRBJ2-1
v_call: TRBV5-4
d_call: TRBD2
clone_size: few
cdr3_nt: TGTGCCAGCAGCCAGGGAGGGAGCTCCTACAATGAGCAGTTCTTC
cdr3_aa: CASSQGGSSYNEQFF

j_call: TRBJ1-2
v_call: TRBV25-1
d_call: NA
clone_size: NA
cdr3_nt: TGTGCCAGCAGTGAAGGGGGGGACTATGGCTACACCTTC
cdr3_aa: CASSEGGDYGYTF

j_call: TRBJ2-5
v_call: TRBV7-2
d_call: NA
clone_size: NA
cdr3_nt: TGTGCCAGCACATCCGCTGTAAGAGAGACCCAGTACTTC
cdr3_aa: CASTSAVRETQYF

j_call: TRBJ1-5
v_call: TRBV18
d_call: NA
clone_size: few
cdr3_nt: TGTGCCAGCTCACGGGACCGGCGGCCCCAGCATTTT
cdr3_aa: CASSRDRRPQHF

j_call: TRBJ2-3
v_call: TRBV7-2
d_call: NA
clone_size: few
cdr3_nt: TGTGCCAGCAGCTACGGATACACAGATACGCAGTATTTT
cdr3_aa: CASSYGYTDTQYF

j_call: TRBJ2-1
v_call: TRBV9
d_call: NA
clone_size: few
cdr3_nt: TGTGCCAGCAGCGGCACACGGGGCAATGAGCAGTTCTTC
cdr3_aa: CASSGTRGNEQFF

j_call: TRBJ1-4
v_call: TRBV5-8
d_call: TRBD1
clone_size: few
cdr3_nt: TGTGCCAGCAGCTTGGAAGGGGGCGTAGATGAAAAACTGTTTTTT
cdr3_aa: CASSLEGGVDEKLFF

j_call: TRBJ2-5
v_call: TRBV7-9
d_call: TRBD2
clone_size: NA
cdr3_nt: TGTGCCAGCAGCGGAGATCGGGGGGGACAAGAGACCCAGTACTTC
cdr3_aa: CASSGDRGGQETQYF

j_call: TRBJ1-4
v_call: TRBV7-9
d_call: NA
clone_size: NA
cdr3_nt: TGTGCCAGCAGTTCCAGGGATCGTATAGAAAAACTGTTTTTT
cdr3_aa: CASSSRDRIEKLFF

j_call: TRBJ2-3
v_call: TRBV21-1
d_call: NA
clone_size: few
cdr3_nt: TGTGCCAGCAGCAAGGGGAAGTGGGGAGATACGCAGTATTTT
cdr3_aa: CASSKGKWGDTQYF

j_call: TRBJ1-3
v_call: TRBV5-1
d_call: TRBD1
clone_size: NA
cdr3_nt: TGCGCCAGCAGCACGGGACAGCTAAACTCTGGAAACACCATATATTTT
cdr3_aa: CASSTGQLNSGNTIYF

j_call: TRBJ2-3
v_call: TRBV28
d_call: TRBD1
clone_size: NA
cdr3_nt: TGTGCCAGCAGTTCCGGGACAGGGGGCTCAGATACGCAGTATTTT
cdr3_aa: CASSSGTGGSDTQYF